This T cell receptor (beta chain) emerged from a study of CXCR3-negative and CXCR3-positive naive CD8 T cells. In the study overall: Each library gave roughly 1.6 +/- 0.3 million of roughly 140 million TRB reads. Regarding the study as a whole: More hydrophobic TRB CDR3s occurred in CXCR3-positive than in CXCR3-negative naive cells. Similar TRBV-TRBJ usage was seen in naive cells (both CXCR3-negative and CXCR3-positive), but memory cells differed.

Concerning this clonotype itself: Its matching antigen is unknown.

UMI-labeled 5' RACE yielded the TRB cDNA libraries. TCRdb reprocessed the 5' RACE reads, with one entry per CDR3 protein and no DNA. This repertoire includes fewer than 65,000 distinct CDR3 sequences. The length of the CDR3 is 15 residues. The sorter processed each CD8+ T cell subset in triplicate at hundreds of thousands of cells apiece. The sequenced sample was naive CXCR3+ CD8+ T cells from blood. Subset given: CD45RO-CCR7+CD27+CD95- naive CD8+ T cells expressing CXCR3 (TNR3+). The sequence came from a human donor in good health. Some clones in this sample may be carry-over from other donors' samples. The chain links TRBV12-3 or TRBV12-4 to TRBJ2-5; TCRdb reports TRBD2, a call that lacks DNA to check it against. The CDR3 reads CASSPRDFEVETQYF.